This TCR beta chain was retrieved from a study of T cells and copy number aberrations in small-cell lung cancer (dated by TCRdb to about 2021). In terms of the full investigation: TCR repertoire sequencing was paired with whole-exome sequencing of the same tumor regions to relate T cell metrics to mutations and copy number aberrations. Tumor TCR data existed for roughly 16 patients, and 14 patients had TCR data from both tumor tissue and normal tissue.

The donors were limited-stage small-cell lung cancer patients who had surgical resection in Hangzhou, China, between about 2008 and 2020. All donors had upfront surgery without preoperative chemotherapy or radiotherapy, and none received immunotherapy before or after surgery. All 20 or so patients in the sequenced cohort were identified as smokers or heavy second-hand smokers. Adjacent normal lung tissue was taken at least 2 cm away from the tumor margin, and two pathologists confirmed morphologically that the tissue was free of malignant cells. The study used multi-region TCR-beta sequencing of resected limited-stage small-cell lung cancers together with tumor-adjacent lung tissue to characterize T cell repertoire heterogeneity. Genomic DNA was extracted from FFPE tissue using the AllPrep DNA/RNA FFPE Kit (Qiagen). The CDR3 covers 16 residues, taking in both the cysteine and the phenylalanine. Solely the CDR3 DNA is kept, with 48 bases framed from the first base. Germline trimming: 4 bases from V, 7 bases from J; junction bases outside gene matches: 8. In the germline V gene (reference sequence), CDR1 corresponds to SGHNT and CDR2 to YYREEE.

This clone has just one count. Its cognate antigen has yet to be identified. No clone much larger than this one lies a single base away; base qualities are absent. Overall study outcomes, separate from this receptor: The study was limited by a small sample size because surgical resection is uncommon in small-cell lung cancer, and validation of the findings is required. Lower T-cell density, richness and clonality were observed in tumors than in adjacent lung tissue, although the difference in density was not significant. Every specimen was formalin-fixed paraffin-embedded tissue, a material known to introduce sequencing artifacts.

The immunoSEQ hsTCRB Kit, with multiplexed V- and J-gene primers, was used to amplify TCR-beta CDR3 regions from genomic DNA. Unique DNA barcodes were added in a second PCR, and the samples were pooled together with one negative control and one positive control. An Illumina MiSeq running a 150-cycle paired-end protocol was used to sequence the pooled TCR-beta libraries. Turning to the authors' computational methods: Raw sequencing data were processed by Adaptive Biotechnologies into a report with normalized, annotated TCR-beta repertoires. T-cell density was computed as TCR-beta templates normalized to usable DNA, which was estimated by amplifying housekeeping genes. Richness counted unique rearrangements, and clonality was defined as 1 minus Pielou's evenness. Sourced from immuneACCESS, this table was stored by TCRdb with only in-frame sequences that have V and J called. A share of the clones is absent; for the studies checked, an unresolved V gene accounts for under half, and the remainder has no known explanation. That table gives V, J and clone size, and the DNA gave D and trimming. The sample yields roughly 9,800 clones; roughly 79% were counted once. Under 35% of the sample comes from the top ten.

Sequenced: normal tissue next to the tumor. The source of this sequence is a man in his 60s with small cell lung cancer. This chain joins TRBV5-4 to TRBJ2-7; 16 central nucleotides agree with TRBD2. The nucleotides are TGTGCCAGCAGCCGTGGGGGGACTAGCGGGGGGGTGGAGCAGTACTTC. The encoded protein is CASSRGGTSGGVEQYF.